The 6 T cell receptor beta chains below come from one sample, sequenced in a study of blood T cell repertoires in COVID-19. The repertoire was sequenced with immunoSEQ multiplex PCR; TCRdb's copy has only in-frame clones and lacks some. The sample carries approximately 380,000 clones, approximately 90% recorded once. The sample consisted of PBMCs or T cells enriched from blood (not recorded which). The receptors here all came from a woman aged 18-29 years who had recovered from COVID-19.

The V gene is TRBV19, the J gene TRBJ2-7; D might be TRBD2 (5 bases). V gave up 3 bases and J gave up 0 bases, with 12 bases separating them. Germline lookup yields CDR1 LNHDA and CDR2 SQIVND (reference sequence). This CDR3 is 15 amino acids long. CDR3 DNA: TGTGCCAGTAGTATGGCAGGACTGGGCTCCTACGAGCAGTACTTC. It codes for CASSMAGLGSYEQYF.

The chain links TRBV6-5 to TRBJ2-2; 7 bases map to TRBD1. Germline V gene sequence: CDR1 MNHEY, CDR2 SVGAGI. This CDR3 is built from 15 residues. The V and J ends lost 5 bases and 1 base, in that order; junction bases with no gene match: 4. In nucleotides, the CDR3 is TGTGCCAGCAGTCTATGGACAGGGAACACCGGGGAGCTGTTTTTT. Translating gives CASSLWTGNTGELFF.

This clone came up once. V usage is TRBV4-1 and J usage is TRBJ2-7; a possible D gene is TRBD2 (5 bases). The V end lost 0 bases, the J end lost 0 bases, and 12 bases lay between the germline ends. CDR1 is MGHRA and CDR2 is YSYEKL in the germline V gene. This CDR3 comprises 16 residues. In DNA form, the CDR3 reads TGCGCCAGCAGCCAAGAGGTGACCGGGGTCTCCTACGAGCAGTACTTC. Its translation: CASSQEVTGVSYEQYF.

The CDR3 DNA is TGTGCCAGCAGCTTGGGGAGGGAAGAGCAGTACTTC. Its translation is CASSLGREEQYF. This chain joins TRBV5-6 and TRBJ2-7; the D gene is possibly TRBD2 (6 bases). With 0 bases removed from V and 7 bases from J, the gap between germline ends came to 8 bases. CDR1 SGHDT and CDR2 YYEEEE come from the germline V gene. The CDR3 has 12 residues. Complete variable domain (other parts from reference TRBV5-6 and TRBJ2-7): DAGVTQSPTHLIKTRGQQVTLRCSPKSGHDTVSWYQQALGQGPQFIFQYYEEEERQRGNFPDRFSGHQFPNYSSELNVNALLLGDSALYLCASSLGREEQYFGPGTRLTVT.

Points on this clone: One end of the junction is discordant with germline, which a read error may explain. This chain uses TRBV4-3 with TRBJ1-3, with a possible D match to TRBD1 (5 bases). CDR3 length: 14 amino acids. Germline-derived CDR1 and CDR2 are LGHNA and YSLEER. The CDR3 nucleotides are TGCGCCAGCAGCCACGTACAGGAGGGAAACATCATATATTTT. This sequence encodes CASSHVQEGNIIYF.

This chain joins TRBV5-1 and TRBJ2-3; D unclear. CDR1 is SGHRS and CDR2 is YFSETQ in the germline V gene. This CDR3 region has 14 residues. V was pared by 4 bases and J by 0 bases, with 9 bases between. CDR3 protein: CASSLDGSTDTQYF. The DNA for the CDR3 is TGCGCCAGCAGCCTAGACGGTAGCACAGATACGCAGTATTTT.